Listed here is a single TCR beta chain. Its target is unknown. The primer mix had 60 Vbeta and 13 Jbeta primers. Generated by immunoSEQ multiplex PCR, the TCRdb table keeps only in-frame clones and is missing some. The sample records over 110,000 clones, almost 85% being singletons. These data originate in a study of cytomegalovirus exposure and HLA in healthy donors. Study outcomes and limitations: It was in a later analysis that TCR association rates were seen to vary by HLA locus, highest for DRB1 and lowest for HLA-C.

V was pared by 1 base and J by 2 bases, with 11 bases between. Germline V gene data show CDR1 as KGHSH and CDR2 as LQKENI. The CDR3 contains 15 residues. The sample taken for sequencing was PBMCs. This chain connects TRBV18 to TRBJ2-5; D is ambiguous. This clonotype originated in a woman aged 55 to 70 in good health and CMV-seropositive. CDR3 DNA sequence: TGTGCCAGCTCACCACGTGAGACTCTTCAAGAGACCCAGTACTTC. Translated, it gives CASSPRETLQETQYF.